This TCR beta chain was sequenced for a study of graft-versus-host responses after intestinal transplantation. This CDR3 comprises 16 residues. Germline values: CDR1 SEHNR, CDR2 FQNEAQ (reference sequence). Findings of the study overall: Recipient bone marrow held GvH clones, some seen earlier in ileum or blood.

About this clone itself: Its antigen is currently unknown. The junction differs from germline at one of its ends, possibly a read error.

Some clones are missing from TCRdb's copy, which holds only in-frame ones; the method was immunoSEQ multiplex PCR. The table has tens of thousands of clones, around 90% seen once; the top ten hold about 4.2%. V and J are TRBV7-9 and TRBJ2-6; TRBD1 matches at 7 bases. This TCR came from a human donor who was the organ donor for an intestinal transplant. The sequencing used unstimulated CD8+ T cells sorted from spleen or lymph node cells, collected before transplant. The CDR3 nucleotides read TGTGTCAGCATCCCGGGACAGTTCTCTGGGGCCAACGTCCTGACTTTC. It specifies CVSIPGQFSGANVLTF.